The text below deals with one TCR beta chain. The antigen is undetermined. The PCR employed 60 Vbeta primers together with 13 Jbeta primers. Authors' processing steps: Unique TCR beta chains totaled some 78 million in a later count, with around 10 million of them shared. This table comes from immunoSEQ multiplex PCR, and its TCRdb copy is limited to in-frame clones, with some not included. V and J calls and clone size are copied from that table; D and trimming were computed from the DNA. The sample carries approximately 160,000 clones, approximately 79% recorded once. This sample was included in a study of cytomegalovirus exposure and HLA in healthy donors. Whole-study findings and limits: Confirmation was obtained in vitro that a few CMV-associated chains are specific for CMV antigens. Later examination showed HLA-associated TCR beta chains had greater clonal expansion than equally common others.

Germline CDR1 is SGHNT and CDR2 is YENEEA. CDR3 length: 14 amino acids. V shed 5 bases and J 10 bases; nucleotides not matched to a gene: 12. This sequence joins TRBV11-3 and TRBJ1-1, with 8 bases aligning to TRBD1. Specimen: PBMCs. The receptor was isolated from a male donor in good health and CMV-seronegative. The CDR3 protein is CASSETTGAGAAFF. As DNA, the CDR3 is TGTGCCAGCAGCGAAACGACAGGGGCGGGGGCAGCTTTCTTT.